This TCR beta chain was sequenced during a study of OX40 agonist ivuxolimab in advanced cancers. The V gene lost 3 bases and the J gene lost 3 bases, with 8 bases spanning the gap. CDR1 is KGHSH and CDR2 is LQKENI in the germline V gene. CDR3 length equals 13 residues. Here immunoSEQ multiplex PCR was the method, and the copy in TCRdb shows in-frame clones only, minus some. The sample has 84,000 or so clones, more than 70% seen once. The sequencing used CD4+ or CD8+ T cells sorted from blood, collected in a trial of the OX40 agonist ivuxolimab. The rearrangement links TRBV18 to TRBJ1-2, with D uncertain. This sequence originates from an adult with an advanced solid tumor such as melanoma, head and neck, liver or kidney cancer. CDR3 sequence: CASSPGTDYGYTF. DNA for the CDR3: TGTGCCAGCTCACCGGGCACTGACTATGGCTACACCTTC.